This T cell receptor (beta chain) was captured by sequencing in a study of T cell responses to AZD1222 COVID-19 vaccine. Measured with immunoSEQ multiplex PCR; TCRdb has only the in-frame clones, and not every one. The top ten hold 5% to 6.5% of the sample, which has some 130,000 clones, roughly 89% seen once. Sequenced material: peripheral blood, taken on day 0 of AZD1222 vaccination. The clonotype was recovered from an adult in good health.

CDR3 coding DNA: TGCGCCAGCAGCGCGAGGAGACTCTCGGGCGAGGGAAACACCATATATTTT. Amino acids: CASSARRLSGEGNTIYF. J is TRBJ1-3 and V is TRBV5-1; D unclear. Trimming removed 4 bases from V and 4 bases from J, with 21 bases in between. Germline V gene sequence: CDR1 SGHRS, CDR2 YFSETQ. This CDR3 has 17 residues.